The 15 T cell receptor beta chains below all came from one sample that was sequenced in a study of human T cells and chemical hapten exposure. Time point specified: patch test 2, 6 weeks after DPC sensitization. This sample's treatment: therapeutic diphenylcyclopropenone sensitization with weekly scalp DPC. TCRdb re-derived calls from the RACE reads in MiXCR, one entry per CDR3 protein. The profile shows 330,000 or so distinct CDR3 sequences, around 6% of them singletons. The sample consisted of whole blood, taken in connection with sensitization to the hapten diphenylcyclopropenone (DPC). Every receptor here comes from a woman aged 18-35 years with alopecia areata. Some clones in this sample may be carry-over from other donors' samples.

This clonotype was observed at least ten times. This chain uses TRBV7-6 with TRBJ2-3; TRBD1 matches at 12 bases. Germline V gene sequence: CDR1 SGHVS, CDR2 FNYEAQ. The ends lost 5 bases at V and 7 bases at J; junction bases unmatched: 13. The CDR3 is 17 amino acids. The DNA for the CDR3 is TGTGCCAGCAGCCTGACTCCTCCGGGACAGGGGGCGAATACGCAGTATTTT. This codes for CASSLTPPGQGANTQYF.

This clonotype was detected many times. At one end the junction does not follow the germline gene, possibly because of a read error. V is TRBV2 and J is TRBJ1-5; 7 nucleotides line up with TRBD1. The CDR3 loop spans 14 amino acids. CDR1 and CDR2 from the germline V gene are SNHLY and FYNNEI. CDR3 residues: CASNEGQVNQPQHF. The CDR3 nucleotides read TGTGCCAGCAATGAAGGACAGGTTAATCAGCCCCAGCATTTT. Drawing the rest from reference TRBV2 and TRBJ1-5, the complete variable domain is EPEVTQTPSHQVTQMGQEVILRCVPISNHLYFYWYRQILGQKVEFLVSFYNNEISEKSEIFDDQFSVERPDGSNFTLKIRSTKLEDSAMYFCASNEGQVNQPQHFGDGTRLSIL.

This clonotype was seen repeatedly, ten times or more. The chain joins TRBV25-1 to TRBJ2-7, with 7 bases fitting TRBD1. In germline, CDR1 is MGHDK, CDR2 SYGVNS. The CDR3 is 15 residues long. The V and J ends lost 3 bases and 1 base, in that order; junction bases with no gene match: 6. The DNA for the CDR3 is TGTGCCAGCAGTGATGCCAACAGGGGATCCTACGAGCAGTACTTC. Residues: CASSDANRGSYEQYF.

This clonotype was seen repeatedly, ten times or more. The J gene is TRBJ1-1, the V gene TRBV6-5, with TRBD1 as a possible D gene (5 bases). The CDR3 is 16 amino acids. The V end lost 6 bases, the J end lost 5 bases, and 22 bases lay between the germline ends. Germline V gives CDR1 MNHEY, CDR2 SVGAGI. The CDR3 reads CASSRTGTHLMTEAFF. CDR3 coding DNA: TGTGCCAGCAGCCGTACCGGGACCCACCTAATGACTGAAGCTTTCTTT.

This chain uses TRBV5-6 with TRBJ2-3; tentative D call: TRBD2 (5 bases). The V end was cut by 3 bases, the J end by 6 bases, with 14 bases between. This CDR3 contains 14 residues. Germline V gene sequence: CDR1 SGHDT, CDR2 YYEEEE. CDR3 in amino acids: CASSSPDSGDTQYF. CDR3 coding DNA: TGTGCCAGCAGCTCCCCGGACTCGGGGGATACGCAGTATTTT.

The table lists this clonotype with many counts. The chain has TRBV6-2 or TRBV6-3 and TRBJ1-5; D is uncertain. V lost 4 bases to trimming and J lost 3 bases, with 10 bases between them. The germline V gene encodes CDR1 MNHEY and CDR2 SVGEGT. CDR3 length: 14 amino acids. CDR3 residues: CASSSVGFNQPQHF. The CDR3 region has the DNA TGTGCCAGCAGTTCTGTGGGGTTCAATCAGCCCCAGCATTTT.

The chain has TRBV7-2 and TRBJ1-1, with D possibly being TRBD1 (6 bases). The V and J ends lost 5 bases and 5 bases respectively, with 18 bases between them. The CDR3 loop spans 15 amino acids. Germline V CDR1 and CDR2: SGHTA, FQGNSA. This CDR3 reads CASSPLQGSQTEAFF. CDR3 bases: TGTGCCAGCAGCCCCTTACAGGGCAGTCAAACTGAAGCTTTCTTT. Filled out from reference TRBV7-2 and TRBJ1-1, the complete variable domain reads GAGVSQSPSNKVTEKGKDVELRCDPISGHTALYWYRQSLGQGLEFLIYFQGNSAPDKSGLPSDRFSAERTGGSVSTLTIQRTQQEDSAVYLCASSPLQGSQTEAFFGQGTRLTVV.

The chain combines TRBV7-9 with TRBJ1-2, with D unresolved. The V gene's germline CDR1 is SEHNR and CDR2 FQNEAQ (reference sequence). This CDR3 spans 14 amino acids. V was shortened by 2 bases and J by 3 bases, with 10 bases between the two germline ends. CDR3 nucleotide sequence: TGTGCCAGCAGCTTAACCCCAATGGACTATGGCTACACCTTC. It translates to CASSLTPMDYGYTF.

This clonotype was found a few times. The chain couples TRBV6-1 to TRBJ1-3; D not certain. V shed 8 bases and J shed 1 base, with 12 bases lying between them. Germline V gives CDR1 MNHNS, CDR2 SASEGT. This CDR3 has 14 residues. The CDR3 here is CASDRETSGNTIYF. The CDR3 nucleotides read TGTGCCAGCGACCGAGAAACTTCTGGAAACACCATATATTTT.

The table lists this clonotype with many counts. The rearrangement links TRBV6-2 or TRBV6-3 to TRBJ2-3, with D unclear. The CDR3 is 15 residues long. Germline loops: CDR1 MNHEY, CDR2 SVGEGT. V dropped 6 bases and J dropped 6 bases, with 19 bases sitting between them. The CDR3 DNA is TGTGCCAGCAGACCAAGACCACCCCGGGCGGATACGCAGTATTTT. It is translated as CASRPRPPRADTQYF.

J is TRBJ2-3 and V is TRBV29-1; 9 nucleotides align to TRBD2. Germline CDR1 SQVTM, CDR2 ANQGSEA. The CDR3 covers 14 residues. V shed 7 bases, J shed 1 base, and the junction held 6 bases outside the gene matches. CDR3 sequence (DNA): TGCAGCGGCAGACTAGCGGTAGGCACAGATACGCAGTATTTT. Its translation: CSGRLAVGTDTQYF.

At least ten counts were recorded for this clonotype. The V gene is TRBV6-5, the J gene TRBJ1-1; D is unresolved. Trimming cost V 4 bases and J 3 bases, with 12 bases left between them. The length of the CDR3 is 14 residues. Germline V gives CDR1 MNHEY, CDR2 SVGAGI. CDR3 sequence (DNA): TGTGCCAGCAGTTCACGGGGAGAAGACACTGAAGCTTTCTTT. It translates to CASSSRGEDTEAFF.

V is TRBV12-3 or TRBV12-4 and J is TRBJ2-3, with 15 bases fitting TRBD2. This CDR3 comprises 16 residues. V shed 6 bases, J shed 6 bases, and the junction held 7 bases outside the gene matches. CDR3 loop: CASSRGLAGGKDTQYF. The CDR3 DNA is TGTGCCAGCAGCCGGGGACTAGCGGGGGGCAAGGATACGCAGTATTTT.

At least ten counts were recorded for this clonotype. The chain recombines TRBV4-3 with TRBJ2-2; perhaps TRBD1 as D (7 bases). This CDR3 has 14 amino acids. Germline CDR1 and CDR2: LGHNA and YSLEER. V gave up 2 bases and J gave up 4 bases, with 8 bases separating them. CDR3 in DNA: TGCGCCAGCAGCCAACAGGGGGGCACCGGGGAGCTGTTTTTT. Protein sequence: CASSQQGGTGELFF.

This clonotype appeared many times. V usage is TRBV7-9 and J usage is TRBJ2-3; tentative D call: TRBD2 (5 bases). Between the trimmed V and J ends, which lost 6 bases and 4 bases, there was a span of 8 bases. Germline values: CDR1 SEHNR, CDR2 FQNEAQ (reference sequence). The CDR3 covers 12 residues. CDR3 coding DNA: TGTGCCAGCAGTTCGGAGGCAGATACGCAGTATTTT. Translating it yields CASSSEADTQYF.